The present T cell receptor beta chain was sequenced within a study of T cell responses to AZD1222 COVID-19 vaccine. Broader study findings: Two doses of AZD1222 preceded a rise in Spike-specific TCR breadth and depth. Among the donors, most were white British and more were female, and clonal diversity was possibly underestimated. Among spike-specific TCRs, nearly half reportedly target unmutated variant regions. Along spike, vaccine-associated CD4 TCRs were found throughout, with dominance at 160-218 and 743-854.

Profiling relied on immunoSEQ multiplex PCR, and the TCRdb table lists in-frame clones only, not all of them. The table has 150,000 to 200,000 clones, about 89% seen once; the top ten hold about 1.5%. After removal of 3 bases from V and 8 bases from J, the junction contained 10 bases not matched to a gene. The CDR3 runs 15 residues. Germline values: CDR1 SGHRS, CDR2 YFSETQ. On this clone itself: Its antigen is unidentified.

This TCR was recovered from an adult in good health. Sequenced here: peripheral blood, sampled on day 0 of AZD1222 vaccination. J is TRBJ1-2 and V is TRBV5-1; 10 bases fit TRBD1. The CDR3 region is CASSSRQGAAGGYTF. The CDR3 DNA is TGCGCCAGCAGCTCAAGACAGGGGGCTGCCGGGGGCTACACCTTC.